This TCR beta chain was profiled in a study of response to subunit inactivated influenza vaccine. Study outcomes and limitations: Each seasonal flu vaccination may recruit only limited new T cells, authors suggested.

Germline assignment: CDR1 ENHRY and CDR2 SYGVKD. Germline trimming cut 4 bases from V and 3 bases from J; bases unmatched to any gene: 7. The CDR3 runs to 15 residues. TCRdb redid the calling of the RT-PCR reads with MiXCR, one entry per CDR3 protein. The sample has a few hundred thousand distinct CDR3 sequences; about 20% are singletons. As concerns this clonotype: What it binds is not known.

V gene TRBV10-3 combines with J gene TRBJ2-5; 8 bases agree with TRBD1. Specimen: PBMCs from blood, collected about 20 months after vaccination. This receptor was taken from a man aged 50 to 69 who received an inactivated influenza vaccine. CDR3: CAISAVEDREETQYF. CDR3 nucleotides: TGTGCCATCAGTGCAGTGGAGGACAGGGAAGAGACCCAGTACTTC.